This note documents a single TCR beta chain sequence. Its antigen is unidentified. These data originate in a study of cytomegalovirus exposure and HLA in healthy donors. Germline CDR1 and CDR2: MGHDK and SYGVNS. This CDR3 is 15 amino acids long. V shed 2 bases and J shed 0 bases, with 11 bases lying between them. Study outcomes and limitations: Some TCR beta chains (approximately 180 of them) were listed as cytomegalovirus-associated. Researchers left out some V segments, among them TRBV6-2 and TRBV6-3, as indistinguishable. TCR beta sequences reportedly predicted the HLA-A and HLA-B alleles of most subjects accurately.

PCR employed 60 Vbeta and 13 Jbeta primers. Assay: immunoSEQ multiplex PCR; the TCRdb copy retains only in-frame clones and omits some. The repertoire holds around 90,000 clones, with 85% as singletons. This clonotype was obtained from a man aged 40-49 years in good health and CMV-seropositive. Sequenced material: PBMCs. This chain uses TRBV25-1 with TRBJ2-7; tentative D call: TRBD1 (6 bases). The CDR3 DNA reads as TGTGCCAGCAGTGAAGGATTACAGGGCTCCTACGAGCAGTACTTC. Its protein is CASSEGLQGSYEQYF.